A selection of T cell receptor beta chains follows, all from one sample in a study of T cells in localized non-small cell lung cancer. The method was immunoSEQ multiplex PCR; TCRdb's version includes in-frame clones alone and lacks a portion of them. This table has tens of thousands of clones, about four fifths appearing once. Sequences were derived from peripheral blood, sampled before any cancer treatment. The source of these receptors is a man aged 35 to 69 with stage I lung adenocarcinoma. Each CDR3 is given with its conserved first and last residue. A D gene is named only where the DNA matches it firmly. Only part of the rows carry a size: once, few, many, or a class if the clone is expanded.

>NA|TRBD1|TRBV27|TRBJ2-3
CASSLTGQGSDTQYF
TGTGCCAGCAGCCTAACGGGACAGGGCTCAGATACGCAGTATTTT
>NA|TRBD2|TRBV7-2|TRBJ2-1
CASSLGGAGGSNEQFF
TGTGCCAGCAGCTTGGGAGGAGCGGGAGGGTCCAATGAGCAGTTCTTC
>few|NA|TRBV27|TRBJ1-1
CASSLDSGTLNTEAFF
TGTGCCAGCAGTTTAGATTCAGGGACCTTGAACACTGAAGCTTTCTTT
>NA|TRBD2|TRBV19|TRBJ2-4
CASSTGLAGGQDIQYF
TGTGCCAGTAGTACGGGACTAGCTGGAGGGCAGGACATTCAGTACTTC
>NA|NA|TRBV19|TRBJ1-1
CASRVGLNTEAFF
TGTGCCAGTAGGGTCGGGTTGAACACTGAAGCTTTCTTT
>NA|NA|TRBV30|TRBJ1-2
CAWSGRREYGYTF
TGTGCCTGGAGTGGGCGCAGGGAGTATGGCTACACCTTC
>NA|TRBD1|TRBV28|TRBJ2-2
CASRYTGTGSHGELFF
TGTGCCAGCAGATACACCGGGACAGGGAGTCACGGGGAGCTGTTTTTT
>NA|TRBD1|TRBV6-6|TRBJ1-4
CASRSLQGAGEKLFF
TGTGCCAGCAGGTCTCTTCAGGGGGCCGGTGAAAAACTGTTTTTT
>NA|NA|TRBV30|TRBJ1-1
CAWTGGRLDTEAFF
TGTGCCTGGACCGGCGGACGGTTAGACACTGAAGCTTTCTTT
>NA|TRBD2|TRBV7-6|TRBJ2-1
CASSLDGNLAGGSSYNEQFF
TGTGCCAGCAGCTTAGACGGCAACCTAGCGGGAGGGAGCTCCTACAATGAGCAGTTCTTC
>NA|TRBD1|TRBV6-5|TRBJ1-2
CASRAWTGSYGYTF
TGTGCCAGCAGAGCGTGGACAGGGAGCTATGGCTACACCTTC
>few|NA|TRBV9|TRBJ1-2
CASSAGTPSSPVYGYTF
TGTGCCAGCAGCGCGGGGACGCCCTCTTCCCCCGTCTATGGCTACACCTTC
>few|NA|TRBV11-2|TRBJ2-1
CASSYSEEQFF
TGTGCCAGCAGCTACTCGGAGGAGCAGTTCTTC
>NA|NA|TRBV27|TRBJ2-5
CASRSQNHRTQYF
TGTGCCAGCAGATCACAGAACCACAGGACCCAGTACTTC
>NA|NA|TRBV12-2|TRBJ2-2
CASRPRDRSIVTGELFF
TGTGCAAGTCGACCCCGGGACAGGTCGATCGTCACCGGGGAGCTGTTTTTT
>NA|TRBD1|TRBV7-3|TRBJ2-5
CASSLEGQGSQETQYF
TGTGCCAGCAGCTTAGAGGGACAGGGAAGCCAAGAGACCCAGTACTTC
>NA|NA|TRBV19|TRBJ1-3
CASRTSGNTIYF
TGTGCTAGTAGAACTTCTGGAAACACCATATATTTT
>NA|TRBD2|TRBV27|TRBJ2-5
CASSPRLASGETQYF
TGTGCCAGCAGTCCTCGACTAGCCTCCGGGGAGACCCAGTACTTC
>NA|NA|TRBV30|TRBJ2-4
CAWSTGLGSGNF
TGTGCCTGGAGTACCGGTTTGGGGTCGGGGAACTTC
>NA|TRBD1|TRBV19|TRBJ1-4
CASSNRATGASTNEKLFF
TGTGCCAGTAGTAACCGGGCCACAGGGGCATCGACTAATGAAAAACTGTTTTTT
>NA|NA|TRBV28|TRBJ1-5
CASSFRSGTLGAPQHF
TGTGCCAGCAGTTTTAGGTCGGGGACGTTGGGTGCGCCCCAGCATTTT
>NA|NA|TRBV18|TRBJ2-1
CASSPPSGVRGEQFF
TGTGCCAGCTCACCACCGTCCGGGGTACGGGGTGAGCAGTTCTTC